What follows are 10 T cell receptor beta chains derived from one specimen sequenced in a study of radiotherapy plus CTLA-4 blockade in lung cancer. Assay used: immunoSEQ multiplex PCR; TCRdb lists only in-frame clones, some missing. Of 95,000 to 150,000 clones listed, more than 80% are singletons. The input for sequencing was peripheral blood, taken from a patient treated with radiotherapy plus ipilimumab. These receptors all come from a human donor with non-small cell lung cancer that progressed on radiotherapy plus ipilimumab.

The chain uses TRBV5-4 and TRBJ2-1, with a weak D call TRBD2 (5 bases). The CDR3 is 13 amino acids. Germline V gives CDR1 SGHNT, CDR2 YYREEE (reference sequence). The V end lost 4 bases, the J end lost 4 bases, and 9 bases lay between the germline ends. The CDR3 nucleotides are TGTGCCAGCAGCCTCCCGGGATACAATGAGCAGTTCTTC. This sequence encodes CASSLPGYNEQFF.

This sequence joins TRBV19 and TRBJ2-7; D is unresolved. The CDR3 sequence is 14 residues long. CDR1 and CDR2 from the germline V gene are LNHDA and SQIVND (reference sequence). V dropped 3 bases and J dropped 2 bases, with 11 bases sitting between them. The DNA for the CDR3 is TGTGCCAGTAGTATTCGGCACCAAACCTACGAGCAGTACTTC. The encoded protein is CASSIRHQTYEQYF.

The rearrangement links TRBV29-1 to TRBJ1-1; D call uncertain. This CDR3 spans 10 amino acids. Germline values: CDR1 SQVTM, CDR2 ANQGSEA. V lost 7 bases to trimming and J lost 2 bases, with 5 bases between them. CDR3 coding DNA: TGCAGCGCAAAAAACACTGAAGCTTTCTTT. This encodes CSAKNTEAFF.

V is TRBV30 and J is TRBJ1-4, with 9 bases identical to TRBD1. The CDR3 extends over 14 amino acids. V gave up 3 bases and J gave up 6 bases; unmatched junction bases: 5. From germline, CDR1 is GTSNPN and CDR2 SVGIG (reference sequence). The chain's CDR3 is CAWSRGQGYEKLFF. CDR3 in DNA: TGTGCCTGGAGCCGTGGACAGGGGTATGAAAAACTGTTTTTT.

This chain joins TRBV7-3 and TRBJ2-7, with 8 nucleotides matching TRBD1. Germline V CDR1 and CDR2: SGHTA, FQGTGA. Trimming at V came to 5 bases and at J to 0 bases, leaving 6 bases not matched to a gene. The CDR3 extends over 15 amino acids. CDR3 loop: CASSVGQGSSYEQYF. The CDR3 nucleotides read TGTGCCAGCAGCGTAGGACAGGGAAGCTCCTACGAGCAGTACTTC.

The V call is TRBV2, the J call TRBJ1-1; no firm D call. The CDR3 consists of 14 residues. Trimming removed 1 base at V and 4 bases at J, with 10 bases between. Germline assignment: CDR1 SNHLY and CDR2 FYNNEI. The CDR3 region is CASSEGPSLTEAFF. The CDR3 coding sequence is TGTGCCAGCAGTGAAGGGCCTAGCCTCACTGAAGCTTTCTTT.

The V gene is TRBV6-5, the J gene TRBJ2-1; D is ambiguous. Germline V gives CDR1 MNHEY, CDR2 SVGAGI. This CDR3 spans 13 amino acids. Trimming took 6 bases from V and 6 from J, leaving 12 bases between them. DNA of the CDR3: TGTGCCAGCAGCGAACTCGGACGCAATGAGCAGTTCTTC. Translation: CASSELGRNEQFF.

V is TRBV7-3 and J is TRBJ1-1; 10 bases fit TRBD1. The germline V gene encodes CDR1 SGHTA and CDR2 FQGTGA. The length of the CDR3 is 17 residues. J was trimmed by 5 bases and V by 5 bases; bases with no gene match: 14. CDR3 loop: CASSVTGGNSLQTEAFF. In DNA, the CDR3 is TGTGCCAGCAGCGTGACAGGGGGCAACTCTTTGCAAACTGAAGCTTTCTTT.

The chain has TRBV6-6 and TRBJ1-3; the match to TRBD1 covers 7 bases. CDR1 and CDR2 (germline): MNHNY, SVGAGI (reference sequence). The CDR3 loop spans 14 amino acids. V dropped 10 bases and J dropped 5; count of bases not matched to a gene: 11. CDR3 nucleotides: TGTGCCACTCTAACAGGGGATCGGAGAAACACCATATATTTT. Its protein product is CATLTGDRRNTIYF.

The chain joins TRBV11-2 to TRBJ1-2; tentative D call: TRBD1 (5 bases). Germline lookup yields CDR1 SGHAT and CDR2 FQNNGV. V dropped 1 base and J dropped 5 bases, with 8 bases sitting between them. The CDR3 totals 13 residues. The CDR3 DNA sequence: TGTGCCAGCAGCTTAGTGGGGGGGTATGGCTACACCTTC. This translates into CASSLVGGYGYTF.